This is a list of T cell receptor beta chains from one sample in a study of blood T cells in healthy people across ages. TCRdb re-analysed the 5' RACE reads in MiXCR, keeping a single row per CDR3 protein. The sample shows 1,300,000 or so distinct CDR3 sequences, 59% of them seen only once. Sequenced input: blood. Every receptor here comes from a man between 18 and 29 years old in good health. CDR3s leave out the opening cysteine and the closing phenylalanine or tryptophan. The order of the fields is clone size, V gene, CDR3 protein. Clone size is not always given. Where it is, it says once, few, many or a class for expanded clones.

- TRBV29-1 SVESRDRVSGYT
- TRBV19 ATRTTNTGELF
few TRBV7-9 ASSLGLHNEQF
once TRBV20-1 SARVGSGAYSYEQY
- TRBV4-1 ASSQDSSDEQF
few TRBV29-1 SAIPGPNTEAF
- TRBV6-2/TRBV6-3 ASSYSAGLAGLYEQY
- TRBV12-3/TRBV12-4 ASSLARLSDEQY
- TRBV2 ASSGWDVEINEQF
- TRBV6-6 ASTPSTGGGTEAF
- TRBV5-5 ASSLDVQGTEQY
- TRBV10-3 AISESAGTGETQY
- TRBV4-2 ASSPGQGDEQF
- TRBV6-2/TRBV6-3 ASSYSDRLPDTQY
- TRBV20-1 SAPWVGEQF
- TRBV6-1 ASRGTGDPSNQPQH
- TRBV4-1 ASSQIGFLISPLH
- TRBV15 ATSRGIGTAYEQY
- TRBV28 AILAGGGYEQY
- TRBV6-2/TRBV6-3 ASSYGATHEQY
few TRBV10-3 AIGPGSGTEAF
- TRBV29-1 SVNREFNEQY
- TRBV7-2 ASSAGSLAGTSTQY
- TRBV20-1 SARARDRKGGLGTYEQY
- TRBV7-2 ASSAPSSEQF
few TRBV10-3 ATLKEGVSEQF
- TRBV11-2 ASSPGVRGFISSSGANVLT
few TRBV20-1 SARGQGSDTQY
- TRBV4-1 ASSRAEGTTRGRDSQPQH
- TRBV6-1 ASSETISDTQY
- TRBV29-1 SVLDRALAGELF
- TRBV29-1 SVGASGTSGIEYEQY
- TRBV7-9 ASSLAPESNQPQH
few TRBV3-1 ASSQGRVGGYEQY